In its sample, the clone carrying this TCR beta chain was seen a few times. This sample is drawn from a study of blood T cell repertoires in COVID-19. Study overall: From the United States, Italy and Spain came samples of acute and convalescent COVID-19. Nucleic acid was either cDNA or gDNA, and it came from T cells, B-cell-depleted T cells, or PBMCs.

Authors' analysis steps: Amplified reference gene primers provided the basis for estimating nucleated cell counts. Profiling relied on immunoSEQ multiplex PCR, and the TCRdb table lists in-frame clones only, not all of them. The V and J calls and clone size come from that table; D and trimming were worked out from the DNA. The sample lists about 40,000 clones, 77% occurring once. The sequence derives from a woman in her 70s with acute or convalescent COVID-19. Input material: peripheral blood.

Here the CDR3 DNA reads TGTGCCAGCAGTTCACCGACTAGCGGGGGAAGGAATGAGCAGTTCTTC. It yields the protein CASSSPTSGGRNEQFF. This chain uses TRBV28 with TRBJ2-1, with 12 bases aligning to TRBD2. CDR1 and CDR2 from the germline V gene are MDHEN and SYDVKM. This CDR3 is built from 16 residues. Trimming removed 4 bases from V and 7 bases from J; junction bases left unmatched: 8.